The clone carrying this TCR beta chain was counted only a few times. The antigen is undetermined. V gave up 5 bases and J gave up 1 base, with 6 bases separating them. The germline V gene has CDR1 SGHRS and CDR2 YFSETQ. The CDR3 covers 12 residues. Unique molecular identifiers tagged the TCR beta cDNA libraries. TCRdb passed the PCR reads through MiXCR, listing each CDR3 protein once. The sample includes around 200,000 distinct CDR3 sequences, roughly 30% of them seen just once. The source of the sample is a study of post-analysis software for immune sequencing data. The wider study: Courses of disease covered relapsing-remitting, secondary progressive and progressive-relapsing multiple sclerosis.

Study-wide findings and caveats: Elevated frequency relative to controls characterized four or five TRBV segments in patients, TRBV5-6, TRBV5-1 and TRBV20-1 among them.

Sequenced sample: blood. The V gene is TRBV5-1, the J gene TRBJ1-1; no reliable D call. The TCR sequence derives from a girl under 18 with multiple sclerosis. The chain's CDR3 is CASRGKNTEAFF. DNA of the CDR3: TGCGCCAGCAGGGGAAAGAACACTGAAGCTTTCTTT.